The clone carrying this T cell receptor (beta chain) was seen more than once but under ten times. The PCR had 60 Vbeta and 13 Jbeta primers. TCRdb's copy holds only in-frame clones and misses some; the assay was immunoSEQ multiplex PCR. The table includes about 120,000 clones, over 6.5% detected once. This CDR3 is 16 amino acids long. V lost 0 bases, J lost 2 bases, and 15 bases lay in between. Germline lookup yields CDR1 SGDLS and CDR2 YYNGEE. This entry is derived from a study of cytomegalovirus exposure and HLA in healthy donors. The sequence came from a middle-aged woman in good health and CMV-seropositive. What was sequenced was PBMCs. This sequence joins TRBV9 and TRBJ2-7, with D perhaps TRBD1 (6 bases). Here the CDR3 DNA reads TGTGCCAGCAGCGTAGGGGGTCAGGGGTTCACCTACGAGCAGTACTTC. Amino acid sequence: CASSVGGQGFTYEQYF.